Each of the 21 T cell receptor beta chains below was sequenced from the same sample in a study of radiation and T cells in renal cell carcinoma. This table comes from immunoSEQ multiplex PCR, and its TCRdb copy is limited to in-frame clones, with some not included. Of tens of thousands of clones listed, about three quarters are singletons. The time point is: blood 4 weeks post-SBRT, at nephrectomy. The treatment denotes: 15 Gy SBRT to primary tumor, nephrectomy 4 weeks later. Sequenced here: blood, sampled from a patient whose treatment included radiotherapy and nephrectomy. All receptors derive from a man in his sixties with renal cell carcinoma.

The CDR3 DNA is TGTGCCAGCACACCCTGGGGAAGGGGAGGCAATCAGCCCCAGCATTTT. Translated: CASTPWGRGGNQPQHF. The chain uses TRBV2 and TRBJ1-5; D may be TRBD1 (5 bases). The germline gives CDR1 SNHLY, CDR2 FYNNEI. V was trimmed by 7 bases and J by 2 bases, leaving 18 bases between them. The CDR3 totals 16 residues.

CDR3 region: CASSSGTVVGDTQYF. Written as DNA, the CDR3 is TGTGCCAGCAGCTCCGGGACGGTGGTAGGAGATACGCAGTATTTT. V and J are TRBV7-2 and TRBJ2-3, with D perhaps being TRBD1 or TRBD2 (5 bases each). The V gene lost 4 bases and the J gene lost 5 bases, with 16 bases spanning the gap. This CDR3 contains 15 residues. CDR1 and CDR2 from the germline V gene are SGHTA and FQGNSA.

This clone was counted only a few times. CDR3 coding DNA: TGTGCCAGCAGCTTGGGTTGGGGGGAAGATACGCAGTATTTT. Amino acids: CASSLGWGEDTQYF. The chain recombines TRBV7-8 with TRBJ2-3, with D possibly being TRBD2 (6 bases). The CDR3 is made up of 14 amino acids. Germline CDR1 is SGHVS and CDR2 is FQNEAQ. With 3 bases removed from V and 5 bases from J, the gap between germline ends came to 12 bases. Filled out from reference TRBV7-8 and TRBJ2-3, the complete variable domain reads GAGVSQSPRYKVAKRGQDVALRCDPISGHVSLFWYQQALGQGPEFLTYFQNEAQLDKSGLPSDRFFAERPEGSVSTLKIQRTQQEDSAVYLCASSLGWGEDTQYFGPGTRLTVL.

This clone occurred once. The rearrangement links TRBV9 to TRBJ2-1; D remains unclear. Germline CDR1 SGDLS, CDR2 YYNGEE. The CDR3 has 14 residues. V was trimmed by 0 bases and J by 6 bases, leaving 10 bases between them. This CDR3 reads CASSVVTSANEQFF. In DNA form, the CDR3 reads TGTGCCAGCAGCGTAGTCACCTCGGCCAATGAGCAGTTCTTC.

V gene TRBV11-2 combines with J gene TRBJ1-1, with D perhaps matching TRBD1 (6 bases). The ends were cut back, 8 bases at V and 4 bases at J, with 17 bases in the middle. This CDR3 is built from 14 residues. Germline values: CDR1 SGHAT, CDR2 FQNNGV. This CDR3 is CASAQGRGSTEAFF. Here the CDR3 DNA reads TGTGCCAGCGCCCAGGGGAGGGGAAGCACTGAAGCTTTCTTT.

The CDR3 DNA reads TGCGCCAGCAGCCAACCTGACAGGGTAGACGAAAAACTGTTTTTT. It yields the protein CASSQPDRVDEKLFF. The chain uses TRBV4-1 and TRBJ1-4, with 7 bases matching TRBD1. After removal of 2 bases from V and 8 bases from J, the junction contained 8 bases not matched to a gene. Germline V gene sequence: CDR1 MGHRA, CDR2 YSYEKL. This CDR3 is 15 amino acids long.

This chain links TRBV5-5 with TRBJ2-7; maybe TRBD1 (5 bases). Germline CDR1 reads SGHKS; CDR2 reads YYEKEE (reference sequence). V shed 4 bases and J shed 1 base, with 9 bases lying between them. The CDR3 length is 13 residues. The CDR3 coding sequence is TGTGCCAGCAGCCCAGGGCCGTCCTACGAGCAGTACTTC. It codes for CASSPGPSYEQYF.

The chain uses TRBV18 and TRBJ2-4; perhaps D is TRBD1 or TRBD2 (5 bases each). V lost 5 bases to trimming and J lost 6 bases, with 14 bases between them. The CDR3 consists of 14 residues. CDR1 is KGHSH and CDR2 is LQKENI in the germline V gene. DNA for the CDR3: TGTGCCAGCTCAGTCCAGGGAGAGTTAAACATTCAGTACTTC. Encoded protein: CASSVQGELNIQYF.

The rearrangement uses TRBV11-2 and TRBJ2-1; tentatively, D is TRBD2 (7 bases). CDR1 is SGHAT, CDR2 FQNNGV, per germline. The CDR3 has 16 residues. Deletions cut 4 bases from V and 8 bases from J, with 21 bases between. Written as DNA, the CDR3 is TGTGCCAGCAGCTCCCGAGGGGGGGCAATATTGTATGAGCAGTTCTTC. Protein product: CASSSRGGAILYEQFF.

This chain connects TRBV7-9 to TRBJ1-6; tentative D call: TRBD1 (6 bases). The CDR3 covers 15 residues. The V gene's germline CDR1 is SEHNR and CDR2 FQNEAQ (reference sequence). The V end was cut by 5 bases, the J end by 7 bases, with 15 bases between. CDR3: CASSRLGGSNSPLHF. DNA of the CDR3: TGTGCCAGCAGCCGGCTAGGGGGTTCGAATTCACCCCTCCACTTT.

This clone was seen a single time. CDR3 sequence reads: CASMTRDRVRTGELFF. The CDR3 DNA sequence: TGTGCCAGCATGACCCGGGACAGGGTCCGGACCGGGGAGCTGTTTTTT. This rearrangement joins TRBV7-8 to TRBJ2-2; 9 bases align to TRBD1. Trimming at V came to 7 bases and at J to 5 bases, leaving 11 bases not matched to a gene. The CDR3 is made up of 16 amino acids. CDR1 SGHVS and CDR2 FQNEAQ come from the germline V gene.

By share, this clone ranks as medium-sized. The chain employs TRBV7-9 and TRBJ1-2; D is undetermined. Germline CDR1 SEHNR, CDR2 FQNEAQ (reference sequence). The V end was cut by 6 bases, the J end by 6 bases, with 8 bases between. CDR3 length equals 11 residues. The chain's CDR3 is CASSSRNGYTF. The CDR3 coding sequence is TGTGCCAGCAGTAGCAGGAATGGCTACACCTTC.

The V and J genes are TRBV6-1 and TRBJ2-1; the match to TRBD1 covers 9 bases. V dropped 7 bases and J dropped 8; count of bases not matched to a gene: 3. CDR3 length: 12 amino acids. Looked up from germline, CDR1 is MNHNS and CDR2 is SASEGT. CDR3 loop: CASITGGDEQFF. The CDR3 nucleotides are TGTGCCAGCATCACAGGGGGCGATGAGCAGTTCTTC.

The chain employs TRBV5-6 and TRBJ2-7; 9 bases line up with TRBD2. Germline V CDR1 and CDR2: SGHDT, YYEEEE. V gave up 4 bases and J gave up 5 bases; unmatched junction bases: 13. The CDR3 has 16 residues. The CDR3 is CASSLLEAGGPNEQYF. In DNA, the CDR3 is TGTGCCAGCAGCCTACTTGAGGCGGGGGGGCCAAACGAGCAGTACTTC.

The rearrangement links TRBV9 to TRBJ2-2; no definite D call. The germline CDR1 and CDR2 sequences are SGDLS and YYNGEE. This CDR3 is built from 16 residues. V was pared by 0 bases and J by 4 bases, with 13 bases between. In DNA, the CDR3 is TGTGCCAGCAGCGTAGGGGTTGGCGGCGTCACCGGGGAGCTGTTTTTT. Protein: CASSVGVGGVTGELFF.

The table lists this clone with a count of one. V usage is TRBV5-1 and J usage is TRBJ1-2; D uncertain. The CDR3 is 15 residues long. Germline V gene sequence: CDR1 SGHRS, CDR2 YFSETQ. The V gene lost 0 bases and the J gene lost 0 bases, with 9 bases spanning the gap. The CDR3 loop is CASSLGTEANYGYTF. The CDR3 DNA sequence: TGCGCCAGCAGCTTGGGGACTGAAGCTAACTATGGCTACACCTTC. The entire variable domain, with the rest obtained from reference TRBV5-1 and TRBJ1-2, is as follows: KAGVTQTPRYLIKTRGQQVTLSCSPISGHRSVSWYQQTPGQGLQFLFEYFSETQRNKGNFPGRFSGRQFSNSRSEMNVSTLELGDSALYLCASSLGTEANYGYTFGSGTRLTVV.

About this clone itself: The sample holds other DNA sequences that translate to the same CDR3. The CDR3 bases are TGTGCCAGCAGCTTATTAGGGGGCATCATGAACACTGAAGCTTTCTTT. It codes for CASSLLGGIMNTEAFF. This sequence joins TRBV7-9 and TRBJ1-1; 7 bases line up with TRBD1. The CDR3 is 16 amino acids. The germline CDR1 and CDR2 sequences are SEHNR and FQNEAQ (reference sequence). The ends lost 2 bases at V and 0 bases at J; junction bases unmatched: 6.

The chain recombines TRBV6-1 with TRBJ1-3; TRBD1 matches 7 bases. Trimming cost V 6 bases and J 0 bases; bases outside gene matches: 2. The CDR3 contains 14 residues. Looked up from germline, CDR1 is MNHNS and CDR2 is SASEGT. The CDR3 DNA is TGTGCCAGCAGGAACAGGGGCTCTGGAAACACCATATATTTT. Protein: CASRNRGSGNTIYF.

This clone appeared a few times. V usage is TRBV11-1 and J usage is TRBJ2-1; no clear D gene. Germline assignment: CDR1 SGHAT and CDR2 FQDESV (reference sequence). The CDR3 loop spans 13 amino acids. Trimming removed 3 bases at V and 5 bases at J, with 8 bases between. The CDR3 DNA reads TGTGCCAGCAGCTTGTTCGCGGACAATGAGCAGTTCTTC. This encodes CASSLFADNEQFF.

The rearrangement links TRBV6-5 to TRBJ1-2; D is unresolved. Germline CDR1 reads MNHEY; CDR2 reads SVGAGI. Trimming cost V 8 bases and J 0 bases, with 13 bases left between them. CDR3 length: 14 residues. The CDR3 loop reads CASGPGDTNYGYTF. The CDR3, as DNA: TGTGCCAGCGGGCCTGGCGACACTAACTATGGCTACACCTTC.

The rearrangement uses TRBV6-6 and TRBJ1-5; the D is unclear. Germline V CDR1 and CDR2: MNHNY, SVGAGI (reference sequence). V lost 0 bases and J 6 bases, leaving 12 bases between the germline ends. The length of the CDR3 is 15 residues. The CDR3 spells CASSYSGALLQPQHF. The CDR3, as DNA: TGTGCCAGCAGTTACTCGGGAGCGCTACTTCAGCCCCAGCATTTT.